The entry that follows covers one T cell receptor (beta chain) sequence. The CDR3 has 13 residues. The germline V and J ends were trimmed by 7 bases and 2 bases, with 12 bases remaining between them. Germline CDR1 and CDR2: MNHNS and SASEGT. The data belong to a study of cytomegalovirus exposure and HLA in healthy donors. Sequencing used immunoSEQ multiplex PCR; TCRdb keeps in-frame clones, though not all of them. The sample holds around 150,000 clones; 89% are singletons and the top ten take 10%. This TCR was sampled from a woman under 30 in good health and CMV-seropositive. V usage is TRBV6-1 and J usage is TRBJ2-7; D is undetermined. The sample was PBMCs. CDR3 sequence reads: CASITGSPYEQYF. The CDR3 DNA is TGTGCCAGCATTACGGGTTCTCCCTACGAGCAGTACTTC.